These 26 T cell receptor beta chains were all obtained from the same sample, sequenced in a study of cytomegalovirus exposure and HLA in healthy donors. It was with 60 Vbeta and 13 Jbeta primers that the PCR ran. Profiled with immunoSEQ multiplex PCR; TCRdb holds only in-frame clones, not every one. The sample holds around 110,000 clones; approximately 80% are singletons and the top ten take 2.5% to 3%. The sample was PBMCs. These receptors were collected from a woman between 18 and 29 years old in good health and CMV-seropositive.

For this clone: A junction end diverges from the germline sequence, so it may reflect a read error. The chain combines TRBV2 with TRBJ2-7; 13 positions agree with TRBD2. The CDR3 has 14 amino acids. Germline V lookup: CDR1 SNHLY, CDR2 FYNNEI. DNA for the CDR3: TGTGCCGGCAGTGAGCGGACTAGCGGGGGAGAGCAGTACTTC. Protein: CAGSERTSGGEQYF.

J is TRBJ1-1 and V is TRBV11-3; no definite D call. The CDR3 totals 13 residues. Germline loops: CDR1 SGHNT, CDR2 YENEEA. V lost 5 bases to trimming and J lost 5 bases, with 12 bases between them. The CDR3 DNA reads as TGTGCCAGCAGCATCGCCGGGTGGACTGAAGCTTTCTTT. Protein product: CASSIAGWTEAFF.

V and J are TRBV27 and TRBJ1-2, with D perhaps matching TRBD1 (5 bases). The V gene lost 3 bases and the J gene lost 4 bases, with 18 bases spanning the gap. The CDR3 is made up of 16 amino acids. Germline lookup yields CDR1 MNHEY and CDR2 SMNVEV (reference sequence). This CDR3 is CASSFKVPIRAYGYTF. CDR3 DNA sequence: TGTGCCAGCAGTTTTAAGGTGCCAATCAGGGCCTATGGCTACACCTTC.

This clone was seen more than once but under ten times. This chain joins TRBV5-1 and TRBJ2-3; 11 bases align to TRBD1. Germline loops: CDR1 SGHRS, CDR2 YFSETQ. The CDR3 consists of 16 residues. The junction had 9 bases not matched to a gene; V was cut back by 4 bases and J by 5 bases. The CDR3 loop is CASSATPGQGGDTQYF. The DNA for the CDR3 is TGCGCCAGCAGCGCCACCCCGGGACAGGGGGGAGATACGCAGTATTTT.

V gene TRBV7-3 combines with J gene TRBJ2-7; D uncertain. Looked up from germline, CDR1 is SGHTA and CDR2 is FQGTGA. The CDR3 is 13 amino acids. Trimming removed 5 bases at V and 7 bases at J, with 15 bases between. DNA for the CDR3: TGTGCCAGCAGCCCCGGAGTGCTAAGGGAGCAGTACTTC. Translating gives CASSPGVLREQYF.

The CDR3 DNA reads as TGCGCCAGCAGCCAAGACACAGGAGCCAACATGAACACTGAAGCTTTCTTT. Protein: CASSQDTGANMNTEAFF. The V and J genes are TRBV4-1 and TRBJ1-1; TRBD1 might be the D (5 bases). V was trimmed by 0 bases and J by 0 bases, leaving 14 bases between them. The CDR3 consists of 17 residues. Per germline, CDR1 MGHRA and CDR2 YSYEKL.

The rearrangement joins TRBV5-1 to TRBJ2-7; the D gene is possibly TRBD2 (6 bases). The V gene's germline CDR1 is SGHRS and CDR2 YFSETQ. Trimming removed 2 bases from V and 5 bases from J, with 14 bases in between. The length of the CDR3 is 14 residues. The CDR3: CASSFSAGPDEQYF. DNA for the CDR3: TGCGCCAGCAGCTTTTCGGCGGGGCCGGACGAGCAGTACTTC.

The chain couples TRBV9 to TRBJ2-2; a possible D gene is TRBD1 (6 bases). This CDR3 is 16 amino acids long. The germline gives CDR1 SGDLS, CDR2 YYNGEE. V lost 0 bases to trimming and J lost 3 bases, with 12 bases between them. The CDR3 coding sequence is TGTGCCAGCAGCGTAGCTACAGGGCCTTACACCGGGGAGCTGTTTTTT. Translating it yields CASSVATGPYTGELFF. The full variable domain, in which reference TRBV9 and TRBJ2-2 provide the parts outside the CDR3, is DSGVTQTPKHLITATGQRVTLRCSPRSGDLSVYWYQQSLDQGLQFLIQYYNGEERAKGNILERFSAQQFPDLHSELNLSSLELGDSALYFCASSVATGPYTGELFFGEGSRLTVL.

This chain links TRBV6-5 with TRBJ1-4; TRBD1 matches 8 bases. The CDR3 has 14 amino acids. V lost 5 bases and J lost 8; bases outside the gene matches: 7. CDR1 is MNHEY, CDR2 SVGAGI, per germline. The chain's CDR3 is CASSEDRAGEKLFF. Here the CDR3 DNA reads TGTGCCAGCAGTGAGGACAGGGCCGGCGAAAAACTGTTTTTT.

V usage is TRBV7-3 and J usage is TRBJ2-1; 8 positions match TRBD2. The germline V gene has CDR1 SGHTA and CDR2 FQGTGA. The V and J ends lost 5 bases and 0 bases, in that order; junction bases with no gene match: 3. The CDR3 runs to 15 residues. The CDR3 here is CASSILADSYNEQFF. The CDR3 nucleotides are TGTGCCAGCAGCATACTAGCGGACTCCTACAATGAGCAGTTCTTC.

This clone was seen a handful of times. The chain employs TRBV11-3 and TRBJ1-1, with TRBD1 matching 7 bases. V was pared by 2 bases and J by 7 bases, with 4 bases of the junction left unmatched. The CDR3 sequence is 13 residues long. CDR1 SGHNT and CDR2 YENEEA come from the germline V gene. The CDR3 loop reads CASSLQGEGEAFF. The CDR3 DNA follows: TGTGCCAGCAGCTTACAGGGGGAAGGTGAAGCTTTCTTT. The whole variable domain, remainder taken from reference TRBV11-3 and TRBJ1-1, is EAGVVQSPRYKIIEKKQPVAFWCNPISGHNTLYWYLQNLGQGPELLIRYENEEAVDDSQLPKDRFSAERLKGVDSTLKIQPAELGDSAVYLCASSLQGEGEAFFGQGTRLTVV.

The rearrangement uses TRBV7-9 and TRBJ1-5; D is uncertain. The germline V gene encodes CDR1 SEHNR and CDR2 FQNEAQ (reference sequence). This CDR3 has 15 amino acids. V was cut by 1 base and J by 0 bases, with 7 bases left in between. CDR3 loop: CASSLDGSSNQPQHF. For the CDR3, the DNA is TGTGCCAGCAGCTTAGATGGGAGTAGCAATCAGCCCCAGCATTTT.

The chain combines TRBV28 with TRBJ2-3; 9 nucleotides match TRBD1. The V segment lost 4 bases and the J segment 8 bases; nucleotides outside the gene matches: 10. Germline CDR1 MDHEN, CDR2 SYDVKM. The CDR3 contains 15 residues. CDR3 sequence reads: CASSSPGTGSGTQYF. The CDR3 DNA is TGTGCCAGCAGTTCACCCGGGACAGGGAGCGGTACGCAGTATTTT. Together with reference TRBV28 and TRBJ2-3, the CDR3 gives the full variable domain: DVKVTQSSRYLVKRTGEKVFLECVQDMDHENMFWYRQDPGLGLRLIYFSYDVKMKEKGDIPEGYSVSREKKERFSLILESASTNQTSMYLCASSSPGTGSGTQYFGPGTRLTVL.

V gene TRBV7-9 combines with J gene TRBJ1-1; a possible D gene is TRBD1 (5 bases). The V end was cut by 1 base, the J end by 0 bases, with 12 bases between. Germline CDR1 reads SEHNR; CDR2 reads FQNEAQ (reference sequence). This CDR3 has 16 residues. CDR3 in DNA: TGTGCCAGCAGCTTAGGGTCAGGGTCAGTGAACACTGAAGCTTTCTTT. Residues: CASSLGSGSVNTEAFF.

V usage is TRBV28 and J usage is TRBJ1-5, with 7 bases matching TRBD1. This CDR3 spans 16 amino acids. Looked up from germline, CDR1 is MDHEN and CDR2 is SYDVKM. The V gene end was trimmed by 8 bases and the J gene end by 2 bases; junction bases not matched to a gene: 12. In DNA form, the CDR3 reads TGTGCCAGCCGTACAGCCGGGACAGAGGGCAATCAGCCCCAGCATTTT. It yields the protein CASRTAGTEGNQPQHF.

This clone has only one observation. The rearrangement joins TRBV6-1 to TRBJ1-2; a weak D match, TRBD1 (5 bases). Trimming removed 3 bases at V and 4 bases at J, with 9 bases between. The CDR3 has 13 residues. Per germline, CDR1 MNHNS and CDR2 SASEGT. The CDR3 loop is CASSDSGGYGYTF. The CDR3, as DNA: TGTGCCAGCAGTGATTCGGGGGGCTATGGCTACACCTTC.

This chain connects TRBV18 to TRBJ1-4; D unclear. V was clipped by 4 bases and J by 0 bases, with 9 bases between them. The CDR3 is 15 amino acids. Germline values: CDR1 KGHSH, CDR2 LQKENI. The CDR3 DNA reads TGTGCCAGCTCACAGGCGGGATCAACTAATGAAAAACTGTTTTTT. Its protein is CASSQAGSTNEKLFF.

The chain links TRBV2 to TRBJ1-5, with 10 positions matching TRBD1. The trim removed 5 bases at V and 15 bases at J, leaving 7 bases unmatched. The CDR3 totals 12 residues. Germline CDR1 and CDR2: SNHLY and FYNNEI. CDR3 nucleotides: TGTGCCAGCAGTACTTACAGGGACAGGGGGCATTTT. Protein product: CASSTYRDRGHF.

The chain is built from TRBV7-9 and TRBJ1-2; 9 bases match TRBD1. Germline V gene sequence: CDR1 SEHNR, CDR2 FQNEAQ (reference sequence). The CDR3 is 14 residues long. V dropped 6 bases and J dropped 2; count of bases not matched to a gene: 4. CDR3 sequence (DNA): TGTGCCAGCAGACGACAGGGGGGGAACTATGGCTACACCTTC. Translating gives CASRRQGGNYGYTF.

This clone turned up a few times. The J gene is TRBJ2-7, the V gene TRBV7-2, with TRBD2 matching over 9 bases. With V trimmed by 2 bases and J by 0 bases, 11 bases remained unmatched. Germline CDR1 reads SGHTA; CDR2 reads FQGNSA. The CDR3 totals 18 residues. The CDR3 region is CASSLRSSGRDLSYEQYF. The DNA for the CDR3 is TGTGCCAGCAGCTTACGAAGTAGCGGGAGAGATCTCTCCTACGAGCAGTACTTC.

This rearrangement joins TRBV6-1 to TRBJ1-5; the D is unclear. The CDR3 extends over 14 amino acids. Germline CDR1 MNHNS, CDR2 SASEGT. Trimming pared 3 bases from V and 1 base from J, leaving 7 bases between. The CDR3 region is CASSDRRSNQPQHF. CDR3 coding DNA: TGTGCCAGCAGTGATCGGAGAAGCAATCAGCCCCAGCATTTT.

This rearrangement joins TRBV30 to TRBJ2-7; maybe TRBD1 (6 bases). From germline, CDR1 is GTSNPN and CDR2 SVGIG (reference sequence). This CDR3 comprises 14 residues. Between the trimmed V and J ends, which lost 0 bases and 0 bases, there was a span of 9 bases. The CDR3 sequence is CAWSVGQISYEQYF. CDR3 DNA: TGTGCCTGGAGTGTAGGACAGATCTCCTACGAGCAGTACTTC.

The V and J genes are TRBV11-1 and TRBJ1-1, with D perhaps matching TRBD1 (5 bases). Germline assignment: CDR1 SGHAT and CDR2 FQDESV (reference sequence). The ends were cut back, 2 bases at V and 1 base at J, with 8 bases in the middle. The CDR3 runs to 14 residues. The CDR3 bases are TGTGCCAGCAGCTTATGGGGCGGGAACACTGAAGCTTTCTTT. Protein product: CASSLWGGNTEAFF.

This clone was detected only a few times. This chain uses TRBV19 with TRBJ1-2, with D perhaps matching TRBD1 (5 bases). The CDR3 extends over 14 amino acids. Germline values: CDR1 LNHDA, CDR2 SQIVND (reference sequence). V shed 1 base and J shed 4 bases, with 10 bases lying between them. The CDR3 DNA reads as TGTGCCAGTAGTATAGTCGGACATTCCTATGGCTACACCTTC. This encodes CASSIVGHSYGYTF.

With regard to this clone: Its ends do not fully match the called genes, so a read error is possible. The chain employs TRBV28 and TRBJ1-3, with TRBD1 matching 11 bases. The germline CDR1 and CDR2 sequences are MDHEN and SYDVKM. The CDR3 is made up of 18 amino acids. The CDR3 region has the DNA TGTGCCATCAGTTTATGGACAGGGGGCGAAGGCTCTGGAAACACCATATATTTT. Amino acid sequence: CAISLWTGGEGSGNTIYF. The full variable domain, in which reference TRBV28 and TRBJ1-3 provide the parts outside the CDR3, is DVKVTQSSRYLVKRTGEKVFLECVQDMDHENMFWYRQDPGLGLRLIYFSYDVKMKEKGDIPEGYSVSREKKERFSLILESASTNQTSMYLCAISLWTGGEGSGNTIYFGEGSWLTVV.

This sequence joins TRBV5-6 and TRBJ2-5; no firm D call. The better agreement between TRBJ2-7 and the DNA end casts doubt on the J call. Germline V gene lookup returns CDR1 SGHDT and CDR2 YYEEEE. This CDR3 spans 12 amino acids. The CDR3 is CASSLLAYEQYF. CDR3 nucleotide sequence: TGTGCCAGCAGCTTGCTAGCCTACGAGCAGTACTTC.